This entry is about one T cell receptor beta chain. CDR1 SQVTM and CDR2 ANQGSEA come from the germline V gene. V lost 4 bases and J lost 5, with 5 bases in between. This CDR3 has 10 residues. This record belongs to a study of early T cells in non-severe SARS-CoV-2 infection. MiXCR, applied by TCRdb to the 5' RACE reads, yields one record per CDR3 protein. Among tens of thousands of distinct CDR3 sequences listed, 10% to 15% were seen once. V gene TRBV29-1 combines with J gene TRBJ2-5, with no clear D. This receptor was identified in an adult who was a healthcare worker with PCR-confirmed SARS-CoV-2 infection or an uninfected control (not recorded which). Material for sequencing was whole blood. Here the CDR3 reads CSVASETQYF. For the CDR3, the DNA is TGCAGCGTTGCCAGTGAGACCCAGTACTTC.